This T cell receptor (beta chain) was found in a study of neurological immune-mediated disorders. CDR1 SQVTM and CDR2 ANQGSEA come from the germline V gene. V was shortened by 0 bases and J by 3 bases, with 5 bases between the two germline ends. The length of the CDR3 is 12 residues. As to time point: technical triplicate 2. TCRdb analysed the 5' RACE reads with MiXCR anew, one entry per CDR3 protein. The top ten clones hold approximately 5.4% of a sample with about 31,000 distinct CDR3 sequences, about an eighth of them seen once. The sequencing input was CD4+ T cells from blood. This chain uses TRBV29-1 with TRBJ2-5, with TRBD1 as a possible D gene (5 bases). The TCR originated in a female donor with HTLV-1-associated myelopathy (HAM/TSP). CDR3 residues: CSVEDREETQYF. In DNA, the CDR3 is TGCAGCGTTGAAGACAGGGAAGAGACCCAGTACTTC.